This T cell receptor (beta chain) was documented in a study of T cell responses to AZD1222 COVID-19 vaccine. The CDR3 has 18 residues. Per germline, CDR1 MRHNA and CDR2 SNTAGT. The ends lost 6 bases at V and 7 bases at J; junction bases unmatched: 17. Profiled with immunoSEQ multiplex PCR; TCRdb holds only in-frame clones, not every one. The sample yields about 83,000 clones, 88% seen once. The source of this sequence is an adult in good health. Sequenced here: peripheral blood, sampled on day 0 of MenACWY control vaccination. The chain is built from TRBV6-4 and TRBJ1-6; TRBD1 matches 8 bases. DNA for the CDR3: TGTGCCAGCAGGTGTGAAGGGGGGACAGGTGTCGGAAATTCACCCCTCCACTTT. Protein product: CASRCEGGTGVGNSPLHF.